The present T cell receptor (beta chain) was sequenced within a study of T cell clonotyping in hematopoietic cell transplantation. Germline V gene sequence: CDR1 LNHDA, CDR2 SQIVND (reference sequence). This CDR3 region has 14 residues. V lost 5 bases to trimming and J lost 2 bases, with 11 bases between them. This table comes from immunoSEQ multiplex PCR, and its TCRdb copy is limited to in-frame clones, with some not included. Altogether approximately 15,000 clones are present, approximately 81% being singletons, with the ten largest covering more than 3.5%. The starting material was PBMCs, obtained 100 days after allogeneic stem cell transplant. The TCR was taken from a male patient aged 60-70 years who had an allogeneic stem cell transplant from a related donor, so the T cells may come from the graft donor. Some clones in this sample may be carry-over from other donors' samples. The V gene is TRBV19, the J gene TRBJ2-3; D is perhaps TRBD2 (5 bases). The CDR3 reads CASSGIGLTDTQYF. The CDR3 DNA is TGTGCCAGTAGTGGGATAGGACTCACAGATACGCAGTATTTT.